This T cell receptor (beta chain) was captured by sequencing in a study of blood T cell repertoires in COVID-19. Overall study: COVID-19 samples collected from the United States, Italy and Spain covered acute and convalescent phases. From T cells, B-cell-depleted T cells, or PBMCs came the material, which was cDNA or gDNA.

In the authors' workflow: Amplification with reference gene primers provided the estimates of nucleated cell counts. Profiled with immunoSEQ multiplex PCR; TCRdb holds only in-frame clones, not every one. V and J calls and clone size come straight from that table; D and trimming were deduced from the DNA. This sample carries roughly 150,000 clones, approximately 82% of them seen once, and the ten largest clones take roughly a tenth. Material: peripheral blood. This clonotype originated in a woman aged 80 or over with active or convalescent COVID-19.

In DNA form, the CDR3 reads TGTGCCAGCACGAACCAGGGACAGGGACTGTCTAACTATGGCTACACCTTC. Its protein product is CASTNQGQGLSNYGYTF. V and J are TRBV5-5 and TRBJ1-2; TRBD1 aligns across 9 bases. The length of the CDR3 is 17 residues. The germline CDR1 and CDR2 sequences are SGHKS and YYEKEE (reference sequence). After removal of 6 bases from V and 0 bases from J, the junction contained 12 bases not matched to a gene.